These 3 T cell receptor beta chains were all obtained from the same sample, sequenced in a study of blood T cell repertoires in COVID-19. The method was immunoSEQ multiplex PCR; TCRdb's version includes in-frame clones alone and lacks a portion of them. The profile shows over 55,000 clones, more than 75% of them singletons. Sequencing was carried out using peripheral blood. These receptors all stem from a woman of 80 years or more with acute or convalescent COVID-19.

The chain is built from TRBV6-5 and TRBJ2-4, with a tentative D call TRBD1 (6 bases). Germline V CDR1 and CDR2: MNHEY, SVGAGI. This CDR3 region has 14 residues. V was clipped by 0 bases and J by 9 bases, with 12 bases between them. The CDR3, as DNA: TGTGCCAGCAGTTACTCGGTGGGGGCAGGCATTCAGTACTTC. Translation: CASSYSVGAGIQYF.

The count of this clone is one. V and J are TRBV7-2 and TRBJ2-5, with D maybe TRBD2 (7 bases). Trimming removed 0 bases from V and 1 base from J, with 12 bases in between. This CDR3 contains 16 residues. The germline V gene has CDR1 SGHTA and CDR2 FQGNSA. In DNA form, the CDR3 reads TGTGCCAGCAGCTTAGCGGGGGGGCCCATCCAAGAGACCCAGTACTTC. Translated: CASSLAGGPIQETQYF.

J is TRBJ2-1 and V is TRBV30; 13 bases line up with TRBD2. V trimming: 0 bases; J trimming: 9 bases; junction bases outside the gene matches: 8. The length of the CDR3 is 16 residues. Per germline, CDR1 GTSNPN and CDR2 SVGIG (reference sequence). The DNA for the CDR3 is TGTGCCTGGAGTGTATCCGGACTAGCGGGAGCCCCTGAGCAGTTCTTC. Its protein product is CAWSVSGLAGAPEQFF.